This entry is about one T cell receptor (beta chain). Its antigen is undetermined. This CDR3 spans 18 amino acids. Germline loops: CDR1 LNHDA, CDR2 SQIVND (reference sequence). Trimming took 4 bases from V and 0 from J, leaving 22 bases between them. Specified time point: newly diagnosed GD, antithyroid drugs for less than 3 months. PBMCs were the source of the RNA used for TCR sequencing. Building the TCR beta libraries relied on iRepertoire HTBI primers, and CDR3 regions underwent Arm-PCR. MiXCR, run by TCRdb on the multiplex PCR reads, gives a single entry per CDR3 protein. The table lists 400,000 to 500,000 distinct CDR3 sequences, less than 20% of them singletons. The data were obtained in a study of regulatory T cells in long-lasting Graves disease. Study conclusions and caveats: Under persistent disease, TRBV28, TRBJ1-2 and TRBJ2-5 were used preferentially. Persistent Graves' patients possessed reduced TCR diversity relative to recently diagnosed ones. Only a small sample size was used, which may have cut accuracy.

These data also formed part of another study, on T cells in Graves' hyperthyroidism and ophthalmopathy.

The starting material was peripheral blood mononuclear cells (PBMCs), obtained at new diagnosis, from a patient treated with antithyroid drugs. The genes are TRBV19 and TRBJ2-7; possibly TRBD1 for D (6 bases). The sequence derives from a woman aged 30 to 39 with Graves disease. This CDR3 is CASSRQVDLGVNSYEQYF. The CDR3 DNA is TGTGCCAGTAGTAGACAGGTAGATCTGGGGGTGAACTCCTACGAGCAGTACTTC.